These T cell receptor beta chains were read from a single sample in a study of blood T cell repertoires in COVID-19. Assay: immunoSEQ multiplex PCR; the TCRdb copy retains only in-frame clones and omits some. The sample lists about 15,000 clones, 60% to 80% occurring once. Sequencing was performed on peripheral blood. The receptors come from a human donor in a cohort sampled during active COVID-19. Each CDR3 is given with its conserved first and last residue. D genes are given only for firm matches. Only part of the rows carry a size: once, few, many, or a class if the clone is expanded.

>.|11|TRBV29-1|.|TRBJ2-3
CSVRQGDTQYF
TGCAGCGTTCGTCAGGGAGATACGCAGTATTTT
>.|13|TRBV6-5|.|TRBJ2-1
CASSLEDYNEQFF
TGTGCCAGCAGTCTTGAGGACTACAATGAGCAGTTCTTC
>.|14|TRBV29-1|few|TRBJ2-3
CSVWGTGGTDTQYF
TGCAGCGTCTGGGGGACTGGGGGCACAGATACGCAGTATTTT
>.|16|TRBV9|.|TRBJ2-5
CASSVVGGEPQETQYF
TGTGCCAGCAGCGTAGTTGGCGGGGAGCCCCAAGAGACCCAGTACTTC
>TRBD1|17|TRBV4-2|few|TRBJ2-1
CASSQATGTGSYNEQFF
TGTGCCAGCAGCCAAGCGACCGGGACAGGTAGCTACAATGAGCAGTTCTTC
>.|16|TRBV6-1|.|TRBJ2-1
CASSDFLGLTYNEQFF
TGTGCCAGCAGTGATTTTTTGGGACTGACCTACAATGAGCAGTTCTTC
>TRBD2|15|TRBV5-4|.|TRBJ2-5
CASSLEAGAVETQYF
TGTGCCAGCAGCTTGGAAGCGGGAGCTGTGGAGACCCAGTACTTC
>.|13|TRBV21-1|few|TRBJ1-5
CASSKGTSQPQHF
TGTGCCAGCAGCAAGGGGACATCCCAGCCCCAGCATTTT
>TRBD1|14|TRBV19|.|TRBJ1-5
CASSIRQGNQPQHF
TGTGCCAGTAGTATAAGACAGGGTAATCAGCCCCAGCATTTT
>TRBD1|16|TRBV24-1|.|TRBJ2-2
CATSDRQGLDTGELFF
TGTGCCACCAGTGATAGACAGGGGTTGGACACCGGGGAGCTGTTTTTT
>TRBD2|16|TRBV3-1/TRBV3-2|few|TRBJ2-1
CASSQGGLAGVSEQFF
TGTGCCAGCAGCCAAGGGGGGCTAGCGGGAGTTAGTGAGCAGTTCTTC
>TRBD2|13|TRBV28|.|TRBJ2-7
CASSLASGVEQYF
TGTGCCAGCAGTTTGGCTAGCGGGGTCGAGCAGTACTTC
>TRBD1|15|TRBV24-1|.|TRBJ2-3
CATNPSAGGGDTQYF
TGTGCCACCAATCCCTCTGCAGGGGGCGGCGATACGCAGTATTTT
>.|14|TRBV27|.|TRBJ2-7
CASSPTFQSYEQYF
TGTGCCAGCAGTCCCACATTTCAGTCCTACGAGCAGTACTTC
>TRBD2|14|TRBV10-3|.|TRBJ2-1
CATATRESDNEQFF
TGTGCCACCGCCACGCGGGAGTCGGACAATGAGCAGTTCTTC
>TRBD2|18|TRBV10-3|.|TRBJ2-3
CAISEWDPSGRSLHTQYF
TGTGCCATCAGTGAGTGGGATCCTAGCGGGAGATCTCTCCATACGCAGTATTTT
>.|15|TRBV9|.|TRBJ2-1
CASSVEGGGHNEQFF
TGTGCCAGCAGCGTAGAGGGAGGCGGCCACAATGAGCAGTTCTTC
>.|15|TRBV7-6|once|TRBJ2-7
CASSLGEYPSYEQYF
TGTGCCAGCAGCTTAGGCGAGTACCCCTCCTACGAGCAGTACTTC
>TRBD1|15|TRBV5-8|.|TRBJ2-3
CASSVQGQGTDTQYF
TGTGCCAGCAGCGTTCAGGGACAGGGGACAGATACGCAGTATTTT
>TRBD1|14|TRBV19|.|TRBJ1-4
CASSRTGEAEKLFF
TGTGCCAGTAGTAGGACAGGGGAAGCTGAAAAACTGTTTTTT
>TRBD1|16|TRBV19|.|TRBJ1-5
CASSTADRAVGQPQHF
TGTGCCAGTAGTACCGCGGACAGGGCGGTTGGACAGCCCCAGCATTTT
>TRBD2|16|TRBV7-2|.|TRBJ2-1
CASSLSSSGGGNEQFF
TGTGCCAGCAGCTTAAGTTCCAGCGGGGGTGGTAATGAGCAGTTCTTC
>TRBD2|15|TRBV29-1|once|TRBJ2-1
CSVGLGLATYNEQFF
TGCAGCGTTGGCCTGGGACTAGCGACCTACAATGAGCAGTTCTTC
>.|19|TRBV7-3|.|TRBJ2-2
CASSLRVWGRGPGTGELFF
TGTGCCAGCAGCTTACGCGTCTGGGGGCGGGGGCCCGGGACCGGGGAGCTGTTTTTT
>TRBD1|15|TRBV5-1|.|TRBJ2-1
CASSSVNRGHNEQFF
TGCGCCAGCAGCTCGGTTAACAGGGGACACAATGAGCAGTTCTTC
>.|12|TRBV6-4|.|TRBJ2-3
CASSDSGGTQYF
TGTGCCAGCAGTGACTCGGGGGGAACGCAGTATTTT
>TRBD2|14|TRBV18|.|TRBJ2-7
CASSPGSGTYEQYF
TGTGCCAGCTCACCAGGTAGCGGGACCTACGAGCAGTACTTC
>TRBD2|18|TRBV19|.|TRBJ2-1
CASSIRALAGSSYNEQFF
TGTGCCAGTAGTATAAGGGCCTTAGCGGGGAGCTCCTACAATGAGCAGTTCTTC
>.|13|TRBV2|.|TRBJ2-3
CASSRRVSDTQYF
TGTGCCAGCAGCCGCAGGGTCTCCGATACGCAGTATTTT
>TRBD2|15|TRBV9|few|TRBJ2-2
CASSATSAHTGELFF
TGTGCCAGCAGCGCGACTAGCGCACACACCGGGGAGCTGTTTTTT
>TRBD1|16|TRBV18|.|TRBJ1-5
CASSHGTGGSDQPQHF
TGTGCCAGCTCACACGGGACAGGGGGGTCGGATCAGCCCCAGCATTTT
>.|16|TRBV5-5|.|TRBJ2-1
CASGGRSGPGYNEQFF
TGTGCCAGCGGGGGGAGATCGGGCCCTGGATACAATGAGCAGTTCTTC
>TRBD1|13|TRBV28|.|TRBJ1-2
CASRTGGIYGYTF
TGTGCCAGCAGGACAGGGGGGATCTATGGCTACACCTTC
>.|13|TRBV28|.|TRBJ1-3
CASSSDSFNTIYF
TGTGCCAGCAGTTCGGACTCCTTCAACACCATATATTTT
>.|15|TRBV11-2|.|TRBJ1-1
CASSSRQLTNTEAFF
TGTGCCAGCAGCTCGCGACAACTCACGAACACTGAAGCTTTCTTT
>.|13|TRBV4-2|.|TRBJ2-3
CASSPRDGDTQYF
TGTGCCAGCAGCCCGAGGGATGGGGATACGCAGTATTTT
>.|15|TRBV7-8|.|TRBJ1-1
CASSLQMLSNTEAFF
TGTGCCAGCAGCTTACAGATGTTATCGAACACTGAAGCTTTCTTT
>TRBD2|16|TRBV19|.|TRBJ2-2
CASRQLAGTNTGELFF
TGTGCCAGTAGACAACTAGCGGGGACGAACACCGGGGAGCTGTTTTTT
>TRBD1|14|TRBV29-1|.|TRBJ2-4
CSVEAGTGEGAQYF
TGCAGCGTTGAGGCCGGGACAGGGGAAGGGGCCCAGTACTTC
>TRBD1|15|TRBV19|.|TRBJ1-5
CASSIDRDKAWPQHF
TGTGCCAGTAGTATCGACAGGGATAAGGCATGGCCCCAGCATTTT
>TRBD1|20|TRBV6-1|.|TRBJ1-6
CASSEKAGQGLLGVDSPLHF
TGTGCCAGCAGTGAAAAGGCGGGACAGGGATTATTAGGGGTGGATTCACCCCTCCACTTT
>.|13|TRBV30|.|TRBJ1-4
CAWTWQANEKLFF
TGTGCCTGGACGTGGCAGGCTAATGAAAAACTGTTTTTT
>TRBD2|18|TRBV5-6|.|TRBJ2-3
CASSSSGTSGSLVDTQYF
TGTGCCAGCAGCTCAAGTGGGACTAGCGGGAGTTTAGTGGATACGCAGTATTTT
>TRBD1|17|TRBV18|.|TRBJ1-4
CASSGDPGQGASEKLFF
TGTGCCAGCTCGGGGGACCCGGGACAGGGCGCGAGTGAAAAACTGTTTTTT
>.|12|TRBV5-6|.|TRBJ2-1
CASSSTANEQFF
TGTGCCAGCAGCTCAACAGCAAATGAGCAGTTCTTC
>.|14|TRBV7-9|.|TRBJ1-1
CASSLGGGSTEAFF
TGTGCCAGCAGCTTAGGTGGGGGGTCAACTGAAGCTTTCTTT
>.|15|TRBV28|.|TRBJ1-6
CASVGGGQENSPLHF
TGTGCCAGCGTTGGGGGCGGGCAGGAGAATTCACCCCTCCACTTT
>.|13|TRBV28|.|TRBJ1-5
CASQRGGNQPQHF
TGTGCCAGCCAGCGGGGGGGCAATCAGCCCCAGCATTTT
>TRBD2|15|TRBV15|.|TRBJ2-7
CATSRRTSGAYEQYF
TGTGCCACCAGCAGAAGGACTAGCGGGGCCTACGAGCAGTACTTC
>.|15|TRBV11-2|.|TRBJ1-4
CASSQNLGGLGKLFF
TGTGCCAGCAGCCAGAATCTTGGGGGGTTAGGAAAACTGTTTTTT
>.|15|TRBV15|medium-sized|TRBJ2-6
CATSKDSSGANVLTF
TGTGCCACCAGCAAGGACAGCTCTGGGGCCAACGTCCTGACTTTC
>.|14|TRBV27|few|TRBJ2-7
CASSLSEGGREQYF
TGTGCCAGCAGTTTATCGGAAGGAGGCCGCGAGCAGTACTTC
>.|14|TRBV10-3|once|TRBJ1-2
CAISGYGGRNGYTF
TGTGCCATCAGCGGATACGGGGGTCGGAATGGCTACACCTTC